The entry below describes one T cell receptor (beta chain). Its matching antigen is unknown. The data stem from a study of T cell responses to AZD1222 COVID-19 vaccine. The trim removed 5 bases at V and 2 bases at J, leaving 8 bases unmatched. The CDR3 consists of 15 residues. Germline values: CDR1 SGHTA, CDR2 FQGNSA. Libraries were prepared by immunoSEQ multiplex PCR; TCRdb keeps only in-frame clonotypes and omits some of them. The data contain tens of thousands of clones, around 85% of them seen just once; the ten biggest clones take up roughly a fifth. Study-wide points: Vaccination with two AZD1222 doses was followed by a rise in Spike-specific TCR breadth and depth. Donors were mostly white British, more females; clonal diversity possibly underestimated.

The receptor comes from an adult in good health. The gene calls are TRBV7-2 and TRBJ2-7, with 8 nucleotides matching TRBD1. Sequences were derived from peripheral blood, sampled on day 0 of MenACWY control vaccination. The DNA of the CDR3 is TGTGCCAGCAGCCCAACAGGGGGAAGTACCTACGAGCAGTACTTC. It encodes CASSPTGGSTYEQYF.